The sample holds many counts of the clone carrying this T cell receptor (beta chain). This record belongs to a study of human T cells and chemical hapten exposure. Study at large: Patients got weekly scalp diphenylcyclopropenone doses over the approximately 24-week study. Alopecia areata, totalis or universalis affected patients who were mostly female.

The time point: pre-sensitization, week 0. Treatment in this sample: therapeutic diphenylcyclopropenone sensitization with weekly scalp DPC. TCRdb called the RACE reads again in MiXCR, with one record for every CDR3 protein. The table lists over 30,000 distinct CDR3 sequences, 7.5% to 8% of them singletons. The V gene end was trimmed by 3 bases and the J gene end by 0 bases; junction bases not matched to a gene: 8. CDR3 size: 15 residues. CDR1 and CDR2 (germline): DFQATT, SNEGSKA (reference sequence). The source was whole blood, collected in connection with sensitization to the hapten diphenylcyclopropenone (DPC). The clonotype was recovered from a woman between 45 and 65 years old with alopecia areata. Some clones in this sample may be carry-over from other donors' samples. V gene TRBV20-1 combines with J gene TRBJ2-7; 7 bases agree with TRBD1. Here the CDR3 reads CSARLEDRPSYEQYF. The CDR3 DNA reads TGCAGTGCTAGGTTGGAGGACAGGCCCTCCTACGAGCAGTACTTC.